The 15 T cell receptor beta chains in this list originate from one sample, sequenced in a study of response to subunit inactivated influenza vaccine (dated 2018 in TCRdb). The library was built by means of RT-PCR. The instrument was an Illumina HiSeq 2500. Using fastp trimming at Q25 and MiXCR clonotype assembly, TCRdb reanalyzed the public sequencing data and kept in-frame beta chains. Rows are unified per CDR3 protein, each entry keeping the most common DNA and genes. In all, the sample holds around 520,000 distinct CDR3 sequences, and about 12% of those were seen once. In total, the top ten clones hold approximately 10% of the sample. This sample comprised PBMCs from blood, obtained on the day of vaccination. Source of these receptors: a man between 50 and 59 years old who received an inactivated influenza vaccine. Donor details come from another sample of the same person, matched by shared clones.

The chain carries TRBV13 and TRBJ2-7; D unclear. The CDR3 consists of 9 residues. Germline values: CDR1 PRHDT, CDR2 FYEKMQ (reference sequence). The V end lost 4 bases, the J end lost 5 bases, and 0 bases lay between the germline ends. CDR3 amino acids: CASSYEQYF. The CDR3 DNA is TGTGCCAGCAGCTACGAGCAGTACTTC.

The chain has TRBV6-2 or TRBV6-3 and TRBJ2-4; the D gene is possibly TRBD1 (6 bases). The CDR3 length is 17 residues. The V end lost 2 bases, the J end lost 3 bases, and 17 bases lay between the germline ends. The germline V gene has CDR1 MNHEY and CDR2 SVGEGT. CDR3 residues: CASSYTSLDSYKNIQYF. CDR3 DNA sequence: TGTGCCAGCAGTTACACCTCACTGGACAGTTACAAAAACATTCAGTACTTC.

This clonotype was counted between two and nine times. The chain has TRBV5-1 and TRBJ2-1; D gene unclear. The CDR3 has 15 residues. V was cut by 0 bases and J by 4 bases, with 11 bases left in between. CDR1 SGHRS and CDR2 YFSETQ come from the germline V gene. This chain's CDR3 is CASSLAEQTYNEQFF. In DNA, the CDR3 is TGCGCCAGCAGCTTGGCCGAACAGACATACAATGAGCAGTTCTTC.

There are a few counts of this clonotype. This chain joins TRBV27 and TRBJ2-2; D not resolved. Germline V lookup: CDR1 MNHEY, CDR2 SMNVEV (reference sequence). The V gene lost 0 bases and the J gene lost 7 bases, with 6 bases spanning the gap. This CDR3 is built from 13 residues. Here the CDR3 reads CASSLSRIGELFF. In DNA, the CDR3 is TGTGCCAGCAGTTTATCTAGGATCGGGGAGCTGTTTTTT.

This clonotype was counted ten times or more. The genes are TRBV12-3 or TRBV12-4 and TRBJ2-3; 7 positions match TRBD1. The CDR3 covers 14 residues. V was clipped by 5 bases and J by 2 bases; unmatched bases: 4. The CDR3 loop is CASSPTGFTDTQYF. The DNA of the CDR3 is TGTGCCAGCAGTCCGACAGGGTTCACAGATACGCAGTATTTT.

This clonotype was detected ten times or more. This chain links TRBV2 with TRBJ2-7, with 11 nucleotides matching TRBD1. CDR3 length equals 13 residues. Germline V gene sequence: CDR1 SNHLY, CDR2 FYNNEI. The J segment lost 5 bases and the V segment lost 10 bases, leaving 7 bases of the junction unmatched. CDR3 coding DNA: TGTGCCACTGCCGGGACAGGGGGGGACGAGCAGTACTTC. Its protein is CATAGTGGDEQYF.

The genes are TRBV7-9 and TRBJ1-1; 8 bases fit TRBD1. The CDR3 has 17 residues. Germline CDR1 SEHNR, CDR2 FQNEAQ (reference sequence). V trimming: 5 bases; J trimming: 2 bases; junction bases outside the gene matches: 13. Here the CDR3 DNA reads TGTGCCAGCAGCCCCCAACGGGGCGGACAGGGAAACACTGAAGCTTTCTTT. It codes for CASSPQRGGQGNTEAFF.

The chain combines TRBV20-1 with TRBJ2-5, with D possibly TRBD2 on 5 matching bases. Trimming stripped 6 bases from V and 2 bases from J, with 22 bases between. The germline V gene has CDR1 DFQATT and CDR2 SNEGSKA (reference sequence). The CDR3 runs to 16 residues. DNA of the CDR3: TGCAGTGCCCTAGCTTTTCTCCCGTTTAATCAAGAGACCCAGTACTTC. Translated: CSALAFLPFNQETQYF.

This clonotype came up many times. The chain employs TRBV27 and TRBJ2-1, with TRBD2 identical over 10 bases. The CDR3 is made up of 18 amino acids. Germline lookup yields CDR1 MNHEY and CDR2 SMNVEV (reference sequence). Trimming took 7 bases from V and 5 from J; bases not matched to a gene: 17. The CDR3, as DNA: TGTGCCAGCAACAGCGACAGGGGCAGGACTAGCGGTCACAATGAGCAGTTCTTC. Translation gives CASNSDRGRTSGHNEQFF.

This chain connects TRBV12-3 or TRBV12-4 to TRBJ2-2; D possibly corresponds to TRBD1 (6 bases). V dropped 6 bases and J dropped 4 bases, with 15 bases sitting between them. The CDR3 extends over 15 amino acids. In DNA form, the CDR3 reads TGTGCCAGCAGGAGCACAGGGATGGGCACCGGGGAGCTGTTTTTT. The encoded protein is CASRSTGMGTGELFF.

V gene TRBV11-1 combines with J gene TRBJ2-1, with 9 bases matching TRBD2. J was trimmed by 1 base and V by 5 bases; bases with no gene match: 12. Germline V gene sequence: CDR1 SGHAT, CDR2 FQDESV (reference sequence). The CDR3 length is 18 residues. The CDR3 coding sequence is TGTGCCAGCAGCCGTTGGCGGGAGGGCGGTGTATCCTACAATGAGCAGTTCTTC. Translating gives CASSRWREGGVSYNEQFF.

This clonotype turned up a few times. The rearrangement joins TRBV12-3 or TRBV12-4 to TRBJ1-1; D is unresolved. Between the trimmed V and J ends, which lost 5 bases and 11 bases, there was a span of 18 bases. The CDR3 has 13 amino acids. The CDR3 region is CASSPLRPTAAFF. CDR3 sequence (DNA): TGTGCCAGCAGTCCCCTGAGGCCTACCGCGGCTTTCTTT.

The rearrangement joins TRBV6-2 or TRBV6-3 to TRBJ1-1; D not certain. CDR1 and CDR2 from the germline V gene are MNHEY and SVGEGT. The CDR3 loop spans 13 amino acids. V lost 2 bases, J lost 3 bases, and 7 bases lay in between. The CDR3 DNA sequence: TGTGCCAGCAGTTACCTCGGGCACACTGAAGCTTTCTTT. Encoded protein: CASSYLGHTEAFF.

The rearrangement links TRBV6-2 or TRBV6-3 to TRBJ1-3; D uncertain. The length of the CDR3 is 15 residues. V lost 5 bases and J lost 2, with 13 bases in between. CDR1 and CDR2 from the germline V gene are MNHEY and SVGEGT. The DNA of the CDR3 is TGTGCCAGCAGTGAGAGGTCCTGGCCTGGAAACACCATATATTTT. Amino acid sequence: CASSERSWPGNTIYF.

This chain uses TRBV4-3 with TRBJ1-2; perhaps TRBD1 as D (5 bases). V was trimmed by 0 bases and J by 3 bases, leaving 14 bases between them. The CDR3 totals 16 residues. CDR1 and CDR2 (germline): LGHNA, YSLEER. CDR3 sequence (DNA): TGCGCCAGCAGCCAAGAACCAAGCAGGGCAGACTATGGCTACACCTTC. It encodes CASSQEPSRADYGYTF.